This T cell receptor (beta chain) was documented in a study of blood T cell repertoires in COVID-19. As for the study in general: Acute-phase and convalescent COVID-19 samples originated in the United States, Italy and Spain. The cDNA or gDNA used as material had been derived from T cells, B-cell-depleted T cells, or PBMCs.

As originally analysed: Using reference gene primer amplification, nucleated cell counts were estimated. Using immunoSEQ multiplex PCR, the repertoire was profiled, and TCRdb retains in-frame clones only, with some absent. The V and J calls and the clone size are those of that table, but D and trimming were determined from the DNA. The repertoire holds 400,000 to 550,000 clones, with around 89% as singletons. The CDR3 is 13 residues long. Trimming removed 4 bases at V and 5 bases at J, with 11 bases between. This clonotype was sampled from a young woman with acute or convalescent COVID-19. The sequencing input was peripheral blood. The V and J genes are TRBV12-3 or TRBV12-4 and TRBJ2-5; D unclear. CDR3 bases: TGTGCCAGCAGTTCCCAGGCTCAGGAGACCCAGTACTTC. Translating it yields CASSSQAQETQYF.